A selection of T cell receptor beta chains follows, all from one sample in a study of cytomegalovirus exposure and HLA in healthy donors. Some clones are missing from TCRdb's copy, which holds only in-frame ones; the method was immunoSEQ multiplex PCR. Here the sample spans 120,000 or so clones, about 75% being singletons. Sample: PBMCs. The receptors come from a man in his fifties or sixties in good health and CMV-seropositive. CDR3s include the opening cysteine and the closing phenylalanine or tryptophan.

>TRBV7-8|TRBJ2-2
CASSQTSPNTGELFF
>TRBV18|TRBJ2-6
CASSPTTGTGRLSGANVLTF
>TRBV5-1|TRBJ2-1
CASSLGRGQFF
>TRBV5-1|TRBJ2-1
CASSLVASGYNEQFF
>TRBV6-6|TRBJ2-6
CASSYRDTTGANVLTF
>TRBV10-1|TRBJ1-1
CASSEFVEGPEAFF
>TRBV11-2|TRBJ2-7
CASSLERLVIPYEQYF
>TRBV18|TRBJ2-5
CASSVQGAGQETQYF
>TRBV7-8|TRBJ1-1
CASSPNRASTEAFF
>TRBV28|TRBJ2-2
CASSSPLRLRTGELFF
>TRBV6-1|TRBJ1-5
CASQDRRNSNQPQHF
>TRBV5-1|TRBJ2-7
CASIHPDRGPYEQYF
>TRBV5-1|TRBJ1-3
CASSQGPGNTIYF
>TRBV7-6|TRBJ1-5
CASSLQTDRDQPQHF
>TRBV14|TRBJ2-7
CASSQDWRGYEQYF
>TRBV4-1|TRBJ1-2
CASSQTGPYGYTF
>TRBV6-4|TRBJ1-5
CASSSQGASTRSNQPQHF
>TRBV6-5|TRBJ1-4
CASSKTGPAEKLFF
>TRBV28|TRBJ1-1
CASTQGGGLNTEAFF
>TRBV11-3|TRBJ2-1
CASSSATGGNEQFF
>TRBV19|TRBJ1-6
CASSKNRQGSSYNSPLHF
>TRBV5-1|TRBJ2-7
CASSLAGTGGYF
>TRBV6-1|TRBJ2-7
CASRTGTPPSYEQYF
>TRBV2|-
CASSLDRMSYEQYF
>TRBV5-4|TRBJ2-2
CASSYEFKTGELFF